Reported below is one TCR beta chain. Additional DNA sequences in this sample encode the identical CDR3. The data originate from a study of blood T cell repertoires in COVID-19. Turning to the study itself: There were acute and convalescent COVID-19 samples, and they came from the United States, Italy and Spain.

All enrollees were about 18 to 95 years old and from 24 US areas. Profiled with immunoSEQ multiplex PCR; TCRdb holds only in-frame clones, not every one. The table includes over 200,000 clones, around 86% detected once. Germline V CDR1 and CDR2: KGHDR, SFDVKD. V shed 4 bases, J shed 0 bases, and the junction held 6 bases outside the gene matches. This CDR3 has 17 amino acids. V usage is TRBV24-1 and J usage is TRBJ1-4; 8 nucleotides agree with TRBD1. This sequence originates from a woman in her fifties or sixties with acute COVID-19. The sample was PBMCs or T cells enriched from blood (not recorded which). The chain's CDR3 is CATSDRGQGTTNEKLFF. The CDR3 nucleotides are TGTGCCACCAGTGACCGCGGACAGGGTACAACTAATGAAAAACTGTTTTTT.